This TCR beta chain is from a study of CD8 T cells in Susac syndrome. After extraction with the RNeasy kit, about 0.45 to 1 ug of the RNA was reverse transcribed using random hexamers. TCRdb re-called the immunoSEQ multiplex PCR reads through MiXCR, storing one row per CDR3 protein. The data hold around 150,000 distinct CDR3 sequences, with roughly 95% observed a single time. The source material was CD4+ T cells from PBMCs. This sequence originates from a human donor with multiple sclerosis.

CDR3 region: CASTRGQDHTGELFF. CDR3 DNA: TGTGCCAGCACCCGGGGGCAGGACCACACCGGGGAGCTGTTTTTT. The J gene is TRBJ2-2, the V gene TRBV7-6, with D perhaps assigned TRBD1 or TRBD2 (6 bases each). CDR1 and CDR2 (germline): SGHVS, FNYEAQ. V lost 7 bases, J lost 3 bases, and 15 bases lay in between. The CDR3 sequence is 15 residues long.